The present entry profiles one T cell receptor (beta chain) with its context. Germline CDR1 SQVTM, CDR2 ANQGSEA. The CDR3 extends over 12 amino acids. The data were obtained in a study of CXCR3-negative and CXCR3-positive naive CD8 T cells. The authors prepared UMI-labeled TRB cDNA libraries by 5' RACE. TCRdb reprocessed the 5' RACE reads and stores each CDR3 protein as one record, lacking DNA. The table for this sample gives 90,000 to 95,000 distinct CDR3 sequences. The sequenced sample was naive CXCR3- CD8+ T cells from blood. Subset defined: CD45RO-CCR7+CD27+CD95- naive CD8+ T cells lacking CXCR3 (TNR3-). The rearrangement links TRBV29-1 to TRBJ2-7; TCRdb returns TRBD1, unconfirmable since there is no DNA. The source is a human donor in good health. Some clones in this sample may be carry-over from other donors' samples. The chain's CDR3 is CSARTGIDEQYF.